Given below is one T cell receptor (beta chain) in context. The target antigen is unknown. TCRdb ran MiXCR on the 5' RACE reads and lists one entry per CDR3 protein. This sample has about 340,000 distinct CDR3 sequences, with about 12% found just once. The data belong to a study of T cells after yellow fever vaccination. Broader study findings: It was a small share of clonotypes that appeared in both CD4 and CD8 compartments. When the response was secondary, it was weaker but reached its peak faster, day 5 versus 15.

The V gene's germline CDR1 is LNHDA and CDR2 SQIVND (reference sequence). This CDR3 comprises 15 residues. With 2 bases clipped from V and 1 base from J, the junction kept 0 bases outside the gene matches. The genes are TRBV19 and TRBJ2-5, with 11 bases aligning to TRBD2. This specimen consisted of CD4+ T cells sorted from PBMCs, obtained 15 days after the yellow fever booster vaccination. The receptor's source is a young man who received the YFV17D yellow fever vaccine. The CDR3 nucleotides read TGTGCCAGTAGTATACTAGCGGGGGGCCAAGAGACCCAGTACTTC. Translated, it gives CASSILAGGQETQYF.